This T cell receptor beta chain was captured by sequencing in a study of T-cell memory formation after mild COVID-19. This clonotype has a handful of counts. In TCRdb, the 5' RACE reads were re-called with MiXCR into one record per CDR3 protein. Among 100,000 to 130,000 distinct CDR3 sequences listed, roughly 14% were seen once. This CDR3 spans 12 amino acids. Germline CDR1 reads SEHNR; CDR2 reads FQNEAQ (reference sequence). Trimming cost V 4 bases and J 6 bases, with 7 bases left between them. The sequence was collected from a man between 18 and 35 years old who had mild COVID-19 (a few samples of this study predate the infection). Cell type and time point are not known. Sequencing was performed on PBMCs or a T cell subset sorted from them (not recorded which). This chain links TRBV7-9 with TRBJ2-1; D gene ambiguous. CDR3 in DNA: TGTGCCAGCAGCTCCAAGTTCAATGAGCAGTTCTTC. This encodes CASSSKFNEQFF.